A single sample is the source of the 11 T cell receptor beta chains below, sequenced in a study of T-cell memory formation after mild COVID-19. One entry per CDR3 protein results from TCRdb running MiXCR on the 5' RACE reads. The data contain approximately 260,000 distinct CDR3 sequences, around 15% of them seen just once; the ten biggest clones take up approximately 3.4%. The sample comprised PBMCs or a T cell subset sorted from them (not recorded which). These TCRs come from a man aged 18 to 30 who had mild COVID-19 (a few samples of this study predate the infection). Cell type and time point are not known.

This clonotype occurred many times. The chain has TRBV7-2 and TRBJ2-3; a weak D match, TRBD2 (5 bases). Between the trimmed V and J ends, which lost 3 bases and 3 bases, there was a span of 13 bases. The CDR3 totals 15 residues. The germline CDR1 and CDR2 sequences are SGHTA and FQGNSA. CDR3 residues: CASSFAGLFTDTQYF. DNA for the CDR3: TGTGCCAGCAGCTTCGCAGGACTTTTTACAGATACGCAGTATTTT.

The CDR3 coding sequence is TGTGCCAGCAGCGCAGGAGGGGCGACAGATACGCAGTATTTT. Translated: CASSAGGATDTQYF. V and J are TRBV9 and TRBJ2-3, with TRBD2 as a possible D gene (6 bases). Trimming shortened V by 3 bases and J by 3 bases, and 11 bases separated the two germline ends. Germline V gene sequence: CDR1 SGDLS, CDR2 YYNGEE. This CDR3 has 14 residues.

This clonotype was found once. CDR3 in amino acids: CAIRKTGPTDTQYF. CDR3 sequence (DNA): TGTGCCATCAGGAAGACAGGGCCCACAGATACGCAGTATTTT. The chain is built from TRBV10-3 and TRBJ2-3, with 7 nucleotides matching TRBD1. Germline V gene lookup returns CDR1 ENHRY and CDR2 SYGVKD. This CDR3 region has 14 residues. V lost 6 bases, J lost 2 bases, and 5 bases stayed unmatched.

The rearrangement joins TRBV28 to TRBJ1-1; D may be TRBD1 (5 bases). Trimming stripped 8 bases from V and 3 bases from J, with 16 bases between. This CDR3 has 14 residues. Germline V gene lookup returns CDR1 MDHEN and CDR2 SYDVKM. Written as DNA, the CDR3 is TGTGCCAGCGACAGCGGGGGAATGGACACTGAAGCTTTCTTT. This encodes CASDSGGMDTEAFF.

The genes are TRBV7-7 and TRBJ2-5; D gene uncertain. CDR3 length: 13 amino acids. Deletions cut 5 bases from V and 4 bases from J, with 11 bases between. CDR1 is SSHAT and CDR2 is FNYEAQ in the germline V gene (reference sequence). The CDR3 region is CASSPMNLETQYF. The DNA of the CDR3 is TGTGCCAGCAGCCCTATGAACCTAGAGACCCAGTACTTC. Combining the CDR3 with reference TRBV7-7 and TRBJ2-5 gives the whole variable domain GAGVSQSPRYKVTKRGQDVTLRCDPISSHATLYWYQQALGQGPEFLTYFNYEAQPDKSGLPSDRFSAERPEGSISTLTIQRTEQRDSAMYRCASSPMNLETQYFGPGTRLLVL.

The V and J genes are TRBV5-1 and TRBJ2-3; 7 nucleotides agree with TRBD2. The germline V gene encodes CDR1 SGHRS and CDR2 YFSETQ. This CDR3 comprises 15 residues. V shed 0 bases and J 4 bases; nucleotides not matched to a gene: 5. This chain's CDR3 is CASSLAGGGPDTQYF. The CDR3, as DNA: TGCGCCAGCAGCTTGGCAGGCGGGGGACCAGATACGCAGTATTTT.

This chain uses TRBV7-2 with TRBJ2-5; TRBD2 matches 16 bases. The CDR3 consists of 18 residues. Germline V lookup: CDR1 SGHTA, CDR2 FQGNSA. J was trimmed by 2 bases and V by 4 bases; bases with no gene match: 7. In DNA, the CDR3 is TGTGCCAGCAGCTCGGGACTAGCGGGGGGGCCAGGGCAAGAGACCCAGTACTTC. Translating it yields CASSSGLAGGPGQETQYF.

This clonotype was seen at least ten times. The rearrangement uses TRBV28 and TRBJ1-4; D uncertain. Germline V gene lookup returns CDR1 MDHEN and CDR2 SYDVKM. There are 10 residues in the CDR3. V was shortened by 10 bases and J by 5 bases, with 5 bases between the two germline ends. For the CDR3, the DNA is TGTGCCACCCTCAATGAAAAACTGTTTTTT. This encodes CATLNEKLFF.

This clonotype turned up a few times. CDR3: CASSIVGGVTEAFF. In DNA form, the CDR3 reads TGTGCCAGTAGTATCGTAGGAGGGGTCACTGAAGCTTTCTTT. This chain connects TRBV19 to TRBJ1-1, with D perhaps matching TRBD1 (5 bases). The CDR3 is made up of 14 amino acids. The germline V and J ends were trimmed by 3 bases and 4 bases, with 12 bases remaining between them. Per the germline V gene, CDR1 is LNHDA and CDR2 is SQIVND (reference sequence).

This clonotype was detected a few times. The chain is built from TRBV5-1 and TRBJ1-2, with 9 bases that match TRBD1. Germline V gives CDR1 SGHRS, CDR2 YFSETQ. This CDR3 spans 18 amino acids. Trimming took 3 bases from V and 4 from J; bases not matched to a gene: 16. The DNA for the CDR3 is TGCGCCAGCAGCTCCAGTTCCTGGGGGACAGGGAATCTCTATGGCTACACCTTC. This codes for CASSSSSWGTGNLYGYTF. The whole variable domain, filled in from reference TRBV5-1 and TRBJ1-2, reads KAGVTQTPRYLIKTRGQQVTLSCSPISGHRSVSWYQQTPGQGLQFLFEYFSETQRNKGNFPGRFSGRQFSNSRSEMNVSTLELGDSALYLCASSSSSWGTGNLYGYTFGSGTRLTVV.

This clonotype has a handful of counts. This chain joins TRBV20-1 and TRBJ2-4; D is ambiguous. CDR1 and CDR2 (germline): DFQATT, SNEGSKA (reference sequence). This CDR3 is 11 amino acids long. V dropped 4 bases and J dropped 5 bases, with 6 bases sitting between them. CDR3 region: CSATAENIQYF. CDR3 sequence (DNA): TGCAGTGCTACTGCGGAAAACATTCAGTACTTC.